The present entry profiles one T cell receptor beta chain with its context. Original processing notes: Quantification of nucleated cells was approximated via reference gene primer amplification. Profiled with immunoSEQ multiplex PCR; TCRdb holds only in-frame clones, not every one. V and J calls and clone size are given by that table; D and trimming were obtained from the DNA. Of 200,000 to 300,000 clones in the sample, 86% were seen once. The CDR3 contains 17 residues. Per germline, CDR1 SGHRS and CDR2 YFSETQ. J was trimmed by 7 bases and V by 3 bases; bases with no gene match: 19. The data were obtained in a study of blood T cell repertoires in COVID-19. Overall study: The United States, Italy and Spain were the sources of the acute and convalescent COVID-19 samples. Nucleic acid was either cDNA or gDNA, and it came from T cells, B-cell-depleted T cells, or PBMCs.

Sequences were obtained from peripheral blood. This sequence originates from a man aged 30 to 39 with active or convalescent COVID-19. V and J are TRBV5-1 and TRBJ2-7; TRBD2 aligns across 7 bases. CDR3 sequence: CASSWGGGTPLIGEQYF. In nucleotides, the CDR3 is TGCGCCAGCAGCTGGGGGGGTGGGACCCCCTTGATTGGTGAGCAGTACTTC.